These 30 T cell receptor beta chains were sequenced from one sample in a study of blood T cells in healthy people across ages (dated by TCRdb to the mid-2010s). Library creation used 5' RACE. Data came from an Illumina HiSeq 2500. A second PCR of roughly 7 to 12 cycles was run with a J-beta primer mix and a sample-barcoded 5' primer. TCRdb reprocessing: public reads trimmed at Q25 with fastp, clones called with MiXCR, in-frame beta chains kept. Merged by CDR3 protein, the rows form single entries marked with the most common genes and DNA. This sample comprises some 1.4 million distinct CDR3 sequences, approximately 42% of them detected only once. The ten largest clones capture approximately 7.9% of the sample. Input material: blood. These receptors all come from a woman aged 18-30 years in good health.

This clonotype was seen only a few times. This chain links TRBV28 with TRBJ1-5; possible D gene TRBD1, 6 bases. The CDR3 sequence is 18 residues long. Deletions cut 5 bases from V and 1 base from J, with 21 bases between. Looked up from germline, CDR1 is MDHEN and CDR2 is SYDVKM. CDR3 sequence: CASSPRRGTAGSNQPQHF. DNA of the CDR3: TGTGCCAGCAGTCCCCGGAGGGGGACCGCCGGGAGCAATCAGCCCCAGCATTTT.

This rearrangement joins TRBV6-6 to TRBJ1-1; D may be TRBD1 (5 bases). CDR3 length: 16 residues. Germline V gene data show CDR1 as MNHNY and CDR2 as SVGAGI (reference sequence). With 2 bases removed from V and 5 bases from J, the gap between germline ends came to 18 bases. CDR3 DNA sequence: TGTGCCAGCAGTTACGGGGGGGACCTCTTAGAAACTGAAGCTTTCTTT. Protein: CASSYGGDLLETEAFF.

The V and J genes are TRBV6-1 and TRBJ2-1; a weak D match, TRBD2 (7 bases). The J call is in doubt because the DNA end fits TRBJ2-7 better. Germline loops: CDR1 MNHNS, CDR2 SASEGT. The CDR3 is 14 residues long. For the CDR3, the DNA is TGTGCCAGCAGGCGGGGGCCCTCCTACAATGAGCAGTACTTC. This translates into CASRRGPSYNEQYF.

This clonotype came up a few times. The chain links TRBV20-1 to TRBJ2-3; 7 positions match TRBD2. Germline V gene data show CDR1 as DFQATT and CDR2 as SNEGSKA (reference sequence). Unmatched junction bases numbered 17, after V lost 4 bases and J lost 7 bases. The CDR3 contains 16 residues. The CDR3 bases are TGCAGTGCTAAGACTATCCTAGCGGCATCACCATATACGCAGTATTTT. Protein product: CSAKTILAASPYTQYF.

This rearrangement joins TRBV29-1 to TRBJ2-7; 7 bases fit TRBD1. The CDR3 consists of 12 residues. V lost 1 base to trimming and J lost 4 bases; unmatched junction nucleotides: 1. Germline V gene lookup returns CDR1 SQVTM and CDR2 ANQGSEA. For the CDR3, the DNA is TGCAGCGTTGAAGCGGACAGGTACGAGCAGTACTTC. Amino acid sequence: CSVEADRYEQYF.

The chain employs TRBV4-1 and TRBJ2-1; TRBD2 agrees at 11 bases. Germline CDR1 MGHRA, CDR2 YSYEKL. J lost 9 bases, V lost 0 bases, and 13 bases had no gene match. This CDR3 is 18 amino acids long. CDR3 sequence reads: CASSQDRWLAGGGSEQFF. CDR3 in DNA: TGCGCCAGCAGCCAAGATCGGTGGCTAGCGGGGGGAGGGAGTGAGCAGTTCTTC.

This clonotype came up a few times. The chain uses TRBV20-1 and TRBJ2-3, with TRBD2 matching 8 bases. CDR1 and CDR2 (germline): DFQATT, SNEGSKA (reference sequence). This CDR3 comprises 14 residues. The trim removed 4 bases at V and 2 bases at J, leaving 5 bases unmatched. CDR3 nucleotides: TGCAGTGCTAAAAAGCGGGGGCCCACAGATACGCAGTATTTT. Translating it yields CSAKKRGPTDTQYF.

This chain links TRBV6-5 with TRBJ2-1; 7 bases align to TRBD2. Trimming at V came to 0 bases and at J to 4 bases, leaving 6 bases not matched to a gene. CDR1 is MNHEY and CDR2 is SVGAGI in the germline V gene. The CDR3 is 16 amino acids. The CDR3 spells CASSYSGTTVYNEQFF. Written as DNA, the CDR3 is TGTGCCAGCAGTTACTCCGGGACTACTGTATACAATGAGCAGTTCTTC.

This chain uses TRBV12-3 or TRBV12-4 with TRBJ2-7, with 11 nucleotides matching TRBD1. CDR3 length equals 16 residues. The V segment lost 6 bases and the J segment 3 bases; nucleotides outside the gene matches: 10. Here the CDR3 DNA reads TGTGCCAGCAGCCTATTTTCCGGGACAGGGGGCTACGAGCAGTACTTC. Encoded protein: CASSLFSGTGGYEQYF.

The chain uses TRBV30 and TRBJ2-1; the match to TRBD2 covers 7 bases. In germline, CDR1 is GTSNPN, CDR2 SVGIG (reference sequence). The CDR3 consists of 12 residues. The J segment lost 9 bases and the V segment lost 4 bases, leaving 6 bases of the junction unmatched. The DNA of the CDR3 is TGTGCCTGGAATGCGGGAGAGGGTGAGCAGTTCTTC. It translates to CAWNAGEGEQFF. The whole variable domain, filled in from reference TRBV30 and TRBJ2-1, reads SQTIHQWPATLVQPVGSPLSLECTVEGTSNPNLYWYRQAAGRGLQLLFYSVGIGQISSEVPQNLSASRPQDRQFILSSKKLLLSDSGFYLCAWNAGEGEQFFGPGTRLTVL.

Turning to this clonotype: No DNA is shown, since the ends of the CDR3 on it are uncertain; the CDR3 is the one TCRdb lists. The chain couples TRBV21-1 to TRBJ2-7; the table gives TRBD1 as D, unverified against the DNA. TRBV21-1 is described as a pseudogene. Including both end residues, the CDR3 is 19 amino acids long. This CDR3 reads CASSKVGTGTRDSSYEQYF.

This chain uses TRBV7-2 with TRBJ2-1, with 7 bases aligning to TRBD2. J gave up 6 bases and V 5 bases, and 13 bases lay outside the gene matches. The CDR3 extends over 16 amino acids. Germline CDR1 and CDR2: SGHTA and FQGNSA. CDR3 DNA sequence: TGTGCCAGCAGCCCCATAGGACTAGTTACGTCCAATGAGCAGTTCTTC. Translation gives CASSPIGLVTSNEQFF. Full variable domain (remainder filled in from reference TRBV7-2 and TRBJ2-1): GAGVSQSPSNKVTEKGKDVELRCDPISGHTALYWYRQSLGQGLEFLIYFQGNSAPDKSGLPSDRFSAERTGGSVSTLTIQRTQQEDSAVYLCASSPIGLVTSNEQFFGPGTRLTVL.

V usage is TRBV10-3 and J usage is TRBJ2-1; D might be TRBD1 or TRBD2, each matching 5 bases. This CDR3 contains 15 residues. V was clipped by 6 bases and J by 5 bases, with 17 bases between them. The germline V gene encodes CDR1 ENHRY and CDR2 SYGVKD. The CDR3 loop is CAISLTGTDNNEQFF. CDR3 nucleotides: TGTGCCATCAGCTTGACCGGGACGGACAACAATGAGCAGTTCTTC.

The chain combines TRBV6-4 with TRBJ1-5; TRBD1 matches at 7 bases. CDR3 size: 17 residues. V shed 7 bases, J shed 0 bases, and the junction held 12 bases outside the gene matches. Per germline, CDR1 MRHNA and CDR2 SNTAGT. CDR3 in amino acids: CASTEVQGLNSNQPQHF. The CDR3 DNA is TGTGCCAGCACTGAGGTACAGGGGTTAAATAGCAATCAGCCCCAGCATTTT.

This clonotype has just a few counts. The chain links TRBV7-2 to TRBJ2-1, with D hard to call. Looked up from germline, CDR1 is SGHTA and CDR2 is FQGNSA. This CDR3 is built from 16 residues. V was shortened by 1 base and J by 0 bases, with 10 bases between the two germline ends. This CDR3 reads CASSLDAVSSYNEQFF. The CDR3 coding sequence is TGTGCCAGCAGCTTAGACGCGGTCTCCTCCTACAATGAGCAGTTCTTC. The variable domain in full, with the rest retrieved from reference TRBV7-2 and TRBJ2-1, is GAGVSQSPSNKVTEKGKDVELRCDPISGHTALYWYRQSLGQGLEFLIYFQGNSAPDKSGLPSDRFSAERTGGSVSTLTIQRTQQEDSAVYLCASSLDAVSSYNEQFFGPGTRLTVL.

This clonotype has a handful of counts. This chain uses TRBV7-2 with TRBJ2-1, with 11 bases fitting TRBD1. The CDR3 is 16 amino acids. CDR1 SGHTA and CDR2 FQGNSA come from the germline V gene. V lost 5 bases, J lost 7 bases, and 10 bases stayed unmatched. The CDR3 spells CASSPTDRGRLNEQFF. CDR3 nucleotide sequence: TGTGCCAGCAGCCCGACGGACAGGGGGCGCTTAAATGAGCAGTTCTTC. The full variable domain, with the rest looked up from reference TRBV7-2 and TRBJ2-1, is GAGVSQSPSNKVTEKGKDVELRCDPISGHTALYWYRQSLGQGLEFLIYFQGNSAPDKSGLPSDRFSAERTGGSVSTLTIQRTQQEDSAVYLCASSPTDRGRLNEQFFGPGTRLTVL.

Here the CDR3 DNA reads TGCAGTGCTAGAGATTTTTTAGGGACAGCCCAAGAGACCCAGTACTTC. Its translation is CSARDFLGTAQETQYF. The rearrangement joins TRBV20-1 to TRBJ2-5, with 7 bases that match TRBD1. Germline CDR1 is DFQATT and CDR2 is SNEGSKA (reference sequence). Trimming took 0 bases from V and 1 from J; bases not matched to a gene: 8. The CDR3 has 16 residues.

V gene TRBV5-1 combines with J gene TRBJ1-1; D gene unclear. V was pared by 6 bases and J by 4 bases, with 16 bases between. The CDR3 extends over 14 amino acids. Germline V gene data show CDR1 as SGHRS and CDR2 as YFSETQ. The CDR3 region has the DNA TGCGCCAGCAACATGCTGGGGAGGAGCACTGAAGCTTTCTTT. Its protein is CASNMLGRSTEAFF.

V gene TRBV5-4 combines with J gene TRBJ2-1; the D gene could be TRBD1 or TRBD2 (5 bases each). Germline CDR1 SGHNT, CDR2 YYREEE (reference sequence). Trimming stripped 8 bases from V and 12 bases from J, with 18 bases between. The CDR3 consists of 12 residues. CDR3 protein: CASLGPGTGQFF. Written as DNA, the CDR3 is TGTGCCAGTCTGGGTCCCGGGACGGGGCAGTTCTTC.

The V and J genes are TRBV4-2 and TRBJ2-2, with TRBD2 as a possible D gene (5 bases). Trimming removed 1 base at V and 13 bases at J, with 16 bases between. The germline V gene encodes CDR1 LGHNA and CDR2 YNFKEQ. This CDR3 spans 14 amino acids. CDR3 DNA: TGTGCCAGCAGCCAAGCATCACTTGGTAGCGTGCTGTTTTTT. Translated: CASSQASLGSVLFF.

This clonotype was counted between two and nine times. CDR3 sequence (DNA): TGTGCCAGCTCACCCGGGGGGGGAGGAGTCTACAATGAGCAGTACTTC. Its protein product is CASSPGGGGVYNEQYF. The genes are TRBV18 and TRBJ2-1; TRBD2 matches 8 bases. The J call may be incorrect, as the DNA end agrees better with TRBJ2-7. The germline V gene has CDR1 KGHSH and CDR2 LQKENI. The CDR3 contains 16 residues.

This clonotype was seen a single time. The V and J genes are TRBV4-2 and TRBJ2-4; D is tentatively TRBD1 or TRBD2 (5 bases each). This CDR3 is 15 amino acids long. CDR1 and CDR2 (germline): LGHNA, YNFKEQ. V was shortened by 4 bases and J by 13 bases, with 23 bases between the two germline ends. CDR3 sequence (DNA): TGTGCCAGCAGCCCATTAGGGGACGGCTCCTACGGGCAGTACTTC. It specifies CASSPLGDGSYGQYF.

This clonotype has a handful of counts. V gene TRBV5-1 combines with J gene TRBJ1-1; D remains ambiguous. The germline CDR1 and CDR2 sequences are SGHRS and YFSETQ. There are 15 residues in the CDR3. The V end lost 0 bases, the J end lost 2 bases, and 11 bases lay between the germline ends. The CDR3: CASSLEPEINTEAFF. CDR3 sequence (DNA): TGCGCCAGCAGCTTGGAACCAGAAATTAACACTGAAGCTTTCTTT. Full variable domain (remainder filled in from reference TRBV5-1 and TRBJ1-1): KAGVTQTPRYLIKTRGQQVTLSCSPISGHRSVSWYQQTPGQGLQFLFEYFSETQRNKGNFPGRFSGRQFSNSRSEMNVSTLELGDSALYLCASSLEPEINTEAFFGQGTRLTVV.

The J gene is TRBJ2-1, the V gene TRBV18; 7 nucleotides align to TRBD2. Germline V CDR1 and CDR2: KGHSH, LQKENI. V shed 6 bases, J shed 8 bases, and the junction held 7 bases outside the gene matches. The CDR3 is 13 residues long. The CDR3 loop reads CASSMGLLYEQFF. The CDR3 DNA sequence: TGTGCCAGCTCGATGGGACTACTCTATGAGCAGTTCTTC.

This clonotype has just a few counts. The chain combines TRBV12-3 or TRBV12-4 with TRBJ2-4; TRBD2 matches at 7 bases. Trimming at V came to 1 base and at J to 0 bases, leaving 9 bases not matched to a gene. CDR3 size: 18 residues. CDR3 region: CASSLGWGGMLAKNIQYF. CDR3 in DNA: TGTGCCAGCAGTTTAGGGTGGGGAGGGATGCTAGCCAAAAACATTCAGTACTTC.

This chain connects TRBV6-5 to TRBJ1-1, with D possibly matching TRBD1 (6 bases). V was trimmed by 9 bases and J by 4 bases, leaving 21 bases between them. The CDR3 is 15 amino acids. The germline CDR1 and CDR2 sequences are MNHEY and SVGAGI. CDR3 sequence reads: CARQPTGFGGTEAFF. The CDR3 DNA reads TGTGCCAGACAACCAACAGGGTTCGGAGGCACTGAAGCTTTCTTT.

V and J are TRBV27 and TRBJ2-3; 7 bases align to TRBD1. The germline gives CDR1 MNHEY, CDR2 SMNVEV (reference sequence). CDR3 length: 15 amino acids. V lost 2 bases and J lost 1; bases outside the gene matches: 3. DNA of the CDR3: TGTGCCAGCAGTTTAGATGGACAGGGCACAGATACGCAGTATTTT. This encodes CASSLDGQGTDTQYF.

This sequence joins TRBV6-5 and TRBJ1-6; D unclear. V was trimmed by 6 bases and J by 2 bases, leaving 11 bases between them. The CDR3 covers 15 residues. Germline lookup yields CDR1 MNHEY and CDR2 SVGAGI. CDR3 residues: CASRTGGTYNSPLHF. CDR3 nucleotide sequence: TGTGCCAGCAGGACGGGAGGGACCTATAATTCACCCCTCCACTTT.

This clonotype was seen repeatedly, ten times or more. This chain joins TRBV20-1 and TRBJ2-3; 7 positions agree with TRBD2. V was clipped by 3 bases and J by 0 bases; unmatched bases: 6. Germline values: CDR1 DFQATT, CDR2 SNEGSKA (reference sequence). The CDR3 is 15 residues long. The DNA for the CDR3 is TGCAGTGCTAGGCGGGGGTGGACTAGCACAGATACGCAGTATTTT. This gives the protein CSARRGWTSTDTQYF.

This chain joins TRBV20-1 and TRBJ2-5, with a possible D match to TRBD2 (6 bases). Germline CDR1 is DFQATT and CDR2 is SNEGSKA (reference sequence). This CDR3 is 15 amino acids long. The ends were cut back, 0 bases at V and 5 bases at J, with 16 bases in the middle. DNA for the CDR3: TGCAGTGCTAGAGATCGGGGACTGGGGGTGGAGACCCAGTACTTC. It codes for CSARDRGLGVETQYF.